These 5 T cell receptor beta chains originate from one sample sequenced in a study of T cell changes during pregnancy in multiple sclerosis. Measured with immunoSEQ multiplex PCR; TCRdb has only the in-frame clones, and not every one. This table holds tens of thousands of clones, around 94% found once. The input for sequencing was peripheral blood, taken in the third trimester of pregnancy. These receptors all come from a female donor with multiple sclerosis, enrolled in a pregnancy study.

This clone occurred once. This chain's CDR3 is CASSAGGNEQFF. The CDR3 region has the DNA TGTGCCAGCAGCGCGGGGGGCAATGAGCAGTTCTTC. The chain carries TRBV5-6 and TRBJ2-1; TRBD2 aligns across 8 bases. The V segment lost 4 bases and the J segment 6 bases; nucleotides outside the gene matches: 0. Germline V CDR1 and CDR2: SGHDT, YYEEEE. The CDR3 has 12 residues.

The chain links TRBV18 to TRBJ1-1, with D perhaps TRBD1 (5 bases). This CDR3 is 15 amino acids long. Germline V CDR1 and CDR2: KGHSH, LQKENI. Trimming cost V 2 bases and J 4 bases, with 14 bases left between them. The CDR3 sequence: CASSPGFGGSTEAFF. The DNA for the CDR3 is TGTGCCAGCTCACCAGGTTTCGGGGGGAGCACTGAAGCTTTCTTT.

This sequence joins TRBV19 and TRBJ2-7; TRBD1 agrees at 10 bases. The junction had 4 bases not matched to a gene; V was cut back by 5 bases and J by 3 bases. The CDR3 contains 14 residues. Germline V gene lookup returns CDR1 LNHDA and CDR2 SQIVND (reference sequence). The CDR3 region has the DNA TGTGCCAGTAGTGTGGGACAGGGGAGCTACGAGCAGTACTTC. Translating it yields CASSVGQGSYEQYF.

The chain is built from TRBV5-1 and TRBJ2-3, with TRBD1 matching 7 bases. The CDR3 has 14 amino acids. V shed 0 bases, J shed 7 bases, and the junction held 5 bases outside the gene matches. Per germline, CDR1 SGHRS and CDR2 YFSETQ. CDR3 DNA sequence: TGCGCCAGCAGCTTGGGGGGGACAGACAATACGCAGTATTTT. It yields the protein CASSLGGTDNTQYF.

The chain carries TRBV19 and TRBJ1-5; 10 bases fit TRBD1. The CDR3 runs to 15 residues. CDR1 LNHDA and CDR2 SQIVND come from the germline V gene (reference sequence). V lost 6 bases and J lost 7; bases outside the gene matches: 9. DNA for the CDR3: TGTGCCAGTAGGCCGGGACAGGGGAGAAAACAGCCCCAGCATTTT. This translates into CASRPGQGRKQPQHF.